Below, 25 T cell receptor beta chains from the same sample are listed, as sequenced in a study of OX40 agonist ivuxolimab in advanced cancers. Repertoires were generated with immunoSEQ multiplex PCR, while TCRdb's copy carries only in-frame clones and drops some. Of about 62,000 clones detected, over 80% appear once; the ten largest clones hold 3.7%. Sequenced here: CD4+ or CD8+ T cells sorted from blood, sampled in a trial of the OX40 agonist ivuxolimab. The receptors were gathered from an adult with an advanced solid tumor such as melanoma, head and neck, liver or kidney cancer.

The CDR3 reads CASSSQGDTQYF. The CDR3 DNA is TGTGCCAGCAGCTCGCAGGGAGATACGCAGTATTTT. The J gene is TRBJ2-3, the V gene TRBV7-3, with D perhaps matching TRBD1 (5 bases). Trimming took 4 bases from V and 5 from J, leaving 7 bases between them. The CDR3 spans 12 residues. CDR1 and CDR2 from the germline V gene are SGHTA and FQGTGA.

The rearrangement links TRBV11-2 to TRBJ2-7; 9 bases match TRBD1. Germline trimming cut 1 base from V and 7 bases from J; bases unmatched to any gene: 5. CDR1 and CDR2 (germline): SGHAT, FQNNGV. This CDR3 is built from 14 residues. The CDR3 nucleotides read TGTGCCAGCAGCTTAGCACAGGGGGCGTGGGAGCAGTACTTC. Translation: CASSLAQGAWEQYF. Based on the CDR3 plus reference TRBV11-2 and TRBJ2-7, the full variable domain is EAGVAQSPRYKIIEKRQSVAFWCNPISGHATLYWYQQILGQGPKLLIQFQNNGVVDDSQLPKDRFSAERLKGVDSTLKIQPAKLEDSAVYLCASSLAQGAWEQYFGPGTRLTVT.

The chain recombines TRBV6-1 with TRBJ2-7, with 13 nucleotides matching TRBD2. Trimming cost V 7 bases and J 4 bases; bases outside gene matches: 7. The germline CDR1 and CDR2 sequences are MNHNS and SASEGT. The CDR3 totals 15 residues. The CDR3 DNA reads as TGTGCCAGCAAACGGACTAGCGGGAGCCGATACGAGCAGTACTTC. Amino acids: CASKRTSGSRYEQYF.

The chain carries TRBV7-2 and TRBJ2-3, with TRBD1 as a possible D gene (5 bases). This CDR3 is built from 16 residues. From germline, CDR1 is SGHTA and CDR2 FQGNSA. V dropped 5 bases and J dropped 2 bases, with 17 bases sitting between them. CDR3 nucleotide sequence: TGTGCCAGCAGCCTTAGCAGGGTGGCGCCCACAGATACGCAGTATTTT. Its translation: CASSLSRVAPTDTQYF.

The chain is built from TRBV30 and TRBJ1-1; perhaps TRBD1 as D (5 bases). The germline V gene has CDR1 GTSNPN and CDR2 SVGIG (reference sequence). Trimming removed 2 bases from V and 2 bases from J, with 9 bases in between. The CDR3 extends over 13 amino acids. CDR3: CAWSPGYNTEAFF. CDR3 bases: TGTGCCTGGAGTCCAGGGTACAACACTGAAGCTTTCTTT.

This chain uses TRBV29-1 with TRBJ2-3; 7 bases match TRBD2. V shed 4 bases, J shed 4 bases, and the junction held 8 bases outside the gene matches. Germline CDR1 is SQVTM and CDR2 is ANQGSEA. There are 14 residues in the CDR3. The CDR3 spells CSVAAGESPDTQYF. DNA of the CDR3: TGCAGCGTTGCGGCGGGAGAGTCCCCAGATACGCAGTATTTT.

The V and J genes are TRBV19 and TRBJ2-7; possibly TRBD1 for D (6 bases). Looked up from germline, CDR1 is LNHDA and CDR2 is SQIVND (reference sequence). The germline V and J ends were trimmed by 5 bases and 0 bases, with 11 bases remaining between them. CDR3 length: 14 residues. In DNA form, the CDR3 reads TGTGCCAGTAGTTCTACAGGGAACTCCTACGAGCAGTACTTC. This sequence encodes CASSSTGNSYEQYF.

V usage is TRBV5-6 and J usage is TRBJ2-3, with D unresolved. V lost 7 bases, J lost 6 bases, and 3 bases lay in between. This CDR3 region has 9 residues. Germline V CDR1 and CDR2: SGHDT, YYEEEE. Here the CDR3 DNA reads TGTGCCAGCTCTGATACGCAGTATTTT. As protein: CASSDTQYF.

The chain uses TRBV4-1 and TRBJ1-2; the D gene is possibly TRBD1 (6 bases). The CDR3 contains 14 residues. Between the trimmed V and J ends, which lost 4 bases and 3 bases, there was a span of 12 bases. Germline V gene lookup returns CDR1 MGHRA and CDR2 YSYEKL. Written as DNA, the CDR3 is TGCGCCAGCAGCCCCGGACAGTCCTACTATGGCTACACCTTC. Protein: CASSPGQSYYGYTF.

The genes are TRBV27 and TRBJ2-1; 9 nucleotides align to TRBD2. Germline CDR1 and CDR2: MNHEY and SMNVEV (reference sequence). The junction had 5 bases not matched to a gene; V was cut back by 10 bases and J by 4 bases. This CDR3 is 13 amino acids long. The DNA for the CDR3 is TGTGCCACTACTAGCGGGCCTTACAATGAGCAGTTCTTC. Protein product: CATTSGPYNEQFF.

This chain connects TRBV5-1 to TRBJ2-3; D unresolved. Trimming removed 2 bases from V and 0 bases from J, with 10 bases in between. This CDR3 has 15 residues. Looked up from germline, CDR1 is SGHRS and CDR2 is YFSETQ. CDR3 sequence reads: CASSLIISSTDTQYF. The CDR3 DNA reads as TGCGCCAGCAGCTTAATAATTTCGAGCACAGATACGCAGTATTTT. Based on the CDR3 plus reference TRBV5-1 and TRBJ2-3, the full variable domain is KAGVTQTPRYLIKTRGQQVTLSCSPISGHRSVSWYQQTPGQGLQFLFEYFSETQRNKGNFPGRFSGRQFSNSRSEMNVSTLELGDSALYLCASSLIISSTDTQYFGPGTRLTVL.

V is TRBV29-1 and J is TRBJ2-1, with D possibly matching TRBD2 (6 bases). The germline CDR1 and CDR2 sequences are SQVTM and ANQGSEA. The CDR3 is 17 residues long. Trimming removed 3 bases from V and 4 bases from J, with 22 bases in between. The CDR3 DNA reads TGCAGCGTTGAGGATTCAAGTAGGAGGGAGAGTTACAATGAGCAGTTCTTC. This encodes CSVEDSSRRESYNEQFF.

The chain couples TRBV11-3 to TRBJ2-7, with D perhaps being TRBD1 or TRBD2 (5 bases each). The V end was cut by 4 bases, the J end by 8 bases, with 18 bases between. The CDR3 sequence is 14 residues long. CDR1 and CDR2 (germline): SGHNT, YENEEA. The CDR3, as DNA: TGTGCCAGCAGCTCCGAAAACTGGGACGCTAAGCAGTACTTC. Amino acids: CASSSENWDAKQYF.

The J gene is TRBJ2-3, the V gene TRBV19, with no clear D. Between the trimmed V and J ends, which lost 3 bases and 6 bases, there was a span of 10 bases. Germline CDR1 reads LNHDA; CDR2 reads SQIVND (reference sequence). CDR3 length: 13 amino acids. This chain's CDR3 is CASSISVGDTQYF. The CDR3 nucleotides read TGTGCCAGTAGTATCTCAGTGGGGGATACGCAGTATTTT.

The chain links TRBV27 to TRBJ2-5, with no clear D. V was trimmed by 3 bases and J by 7 bases, leaving 15 bases between them. The CDR3 covers 14 residues. Per germline, CDR1 MNHEY and CDR2 SMNVEV (reference sequence). Written as DNA, the CDR3 is TGTGCCAGCAGTTTTACGTACCGAGTGGGGACCCAGTACTTC. It encodes CASSFTYRVGTQYF.

The chain carries TRBV6-6 and TRBJ1-4; 7 bases map to TRBD1. V dropped 0 bases and J dropped 6; count of bases not matched to a gene: 4. The CDR3 is made up of 15 amino acids. CDR1 and CDR2 from the germline V gene are MNHNY and SVGAGI (reference sequence). The CDR3 bases are TGTGCCAGCAGTTACTCGGGAGGGGGCGATGAAAAACTGTTTTTT. It encodes CASSYSGGGDEKLFF.

V gene TRBV28 combines with J gene TRBJ2-3; the D gene is possibly TRBD2 (5 bases). CDR3 length: 11 residues. V shed 8 bases and J shed 8 bases, with 11 bases lying between them. The germline V gene has CDR1 MDHEN and CDR2 SYDVKM. In DNA, the CDR3 is TGTGCCAGCGGGCCACGGGGTACGCAGTATTTT. It is translated as CASGPRGTQYF. Using reference TRBV28 and TRBJ2-3 for the parts outside the CDR3, the full variable domain is DVKVTQSSRYLVKRTGEKVFLECVQDMDHENMFWYRQDPGLGLRLIYFSYDVKMKEKGDIPEGYSVSREKKERFSLILESASTNQTSMYLCASGPRGTQYFGPGTRLTVL.

The J gene is TRBJ2-7, the V gene TRBV11-2, with a possible D match to TRBD2 (5 bases). Germline V gene lookup returns CDR1 SGHAT and CDR2 FQNNGV. This CDR3 is built from 14 residues. V shed 4 bases and J shed 5 bases, with 15 bases lying between them. The CDR3 sequence is CASSYPGSGDEQYF. The CDR3 DNA follows: TGTGCCAGCAGCTACCCCGGATCCGGGGACGAGCAGTACTTC.

V gene TRBV7-9 combines with J gene TRBJ1-4; possibly TRBD1 for D (5 bases). The ends were cut back, 5 bases at V and 4 bases at J, with 17 bases in the middle. The CDR3 has 16 amino acids. Germline CDR1 is SEHNR and CDR2 is FQNEAQ (reference sequence). CDR3 nucleotide sequence: TGTGCCAGCAGCCCAACCAAAGGGACTTTTAATGAAAAACTGTTTTTT. Protein: CASSPTKGTFNEKLFF.

V and J are TRBV7-9 and TRBJ2-7, with 7 bases identical to TRBD2. With 3 bases clipped from V and 3 bases from J, the junction kept 5 bases outside the gene matches. The germline V gene has CDR1 SEHNR and CDR2 FQNEAQ (reference sequence). This CDR3 is 14 amino acids long. The CDR3 region has the DNA TGTGCCAGCAGCTTGGGAGGGGAACTCTACGAGCAGTACTTC. Protein product: CASSLGGELYEQYF.

The rearrangement links TRBV7-6 to TRBJ2-3; D not certain. The V gene lost 2 bases and the J gene lost 6 bases, with 12 bases spanning the gap. The length of the CDR3 is 14 residues. Germline V lookup: CDR1 SGHVS, CDR2 FNYEAQ. This CDR3 reads CASSLSPGGDTQYF. DNA of the CDR3: TGTGCCAGCAGCTTATCCCCCGGTGGGGATACGCAGTATTTT.

This sequence joins TRBV5-5 and TRBJ1-5, with D perhaps TRBD1 (6 bases). V lost 5 bases to trimming and J lost 1 base, with 16 bases between them. The CDR3 runs 16 residues. Germline V CDR1 and CDR2: SGHKS, YYEKEE (reference sequence). CDR3 nucleotide sequence: TGTGCCAGCAGTCGGACAGCCGGAGAGAGCAATCAGCCCCAGCATTTT. Its protein is CASSRTAGESNQPQHF. The entire variable domain, with the rest obtained from reference TRBV5-5 and TRBJ1-5, is as follows: DAGVTQSPTHLIKTRGQQVTLRCSPISGHKSVSWYQQVLGQGPQFIFQYYEKEERGRGNFPDRFSARQFPNYSSELNVNALLLGDSALYLCASSRTAGESNQPQHFGDGTRLSIL.

This clone was picked up a small number of times. V gene TRBV9 combines with J gene TRBJ2-3; D perhaps matches TRBD1 (6 bases). This CDR3 comprises 14 residues. Trimming pared 4 bases from V and 2 bases from J, leaving 11 bases between. Germline values: CDR1 SGDLS, CDR2 YYNGEE. CDR3 nucleotide sequence: TGTGCCAGCAGCCCAGGACAGCCCACAGATACGCAGTATTTT. Encoded protein: CASSPGQPTDTQYF.

This chain uses TRBV7-9 with TRBJ2-1, with 11 bases that match TRBD2. The CDR3 is made up of 14 amino acids. V gave up 5 bases and J gave up 5 bases; unmatched junction bases: 2. The germline V gene encodes CDR1 SEHNR and CDR2 FQNEAQ (reference sequence). The DNA for the CDR3 is TGTGCCAGCAGCCCGGGACTAGCGGACAATGAGCAGTTCTTC. It encodes CASSPGLADNEQFF. The full variable domain, rest sourced from reference TRBV7-9 and TRBJ2-1, is DTGVSQNPRHKITKRGQNVTFRCDPISEHNRLYWYRQTLGQGPEFLTYFQNEAQLEKSRLLSDRFSAERPKGSFSTLEIQRTEQGDSAMYLCASSPGLADNEQFFGPGTRLTVL.

The chain recombines TRBV11-3 with TRBJ2-7; D possibly matches TRBD1 or TRBD2 (5 bases each). V gave up 5 bases and J gave up 3 bases, with 8 bases separating them. The CDR3 consists of 12 residues. The germline CDR1 and CDR2 sequences are SGHNT and YENEEA. The CDR3 DNA reads TGTGCCAGCAGCCCGAGGGGCTACGAGCAGTACTTC. The encoded protein is CASSPRGYEQYF.